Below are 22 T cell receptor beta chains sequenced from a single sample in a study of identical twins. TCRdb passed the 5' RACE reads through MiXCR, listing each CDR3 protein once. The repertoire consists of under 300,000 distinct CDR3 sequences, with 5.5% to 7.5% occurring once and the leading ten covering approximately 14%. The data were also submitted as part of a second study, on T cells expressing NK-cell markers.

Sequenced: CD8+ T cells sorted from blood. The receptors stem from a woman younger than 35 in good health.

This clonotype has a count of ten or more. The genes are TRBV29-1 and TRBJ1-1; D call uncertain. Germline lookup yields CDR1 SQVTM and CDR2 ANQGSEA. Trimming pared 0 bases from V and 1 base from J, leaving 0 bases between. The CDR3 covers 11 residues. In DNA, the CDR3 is TGCAGCGTTGAAGAGAACACTGAAGCTTTCTTT. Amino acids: CSVEENTEAFF.

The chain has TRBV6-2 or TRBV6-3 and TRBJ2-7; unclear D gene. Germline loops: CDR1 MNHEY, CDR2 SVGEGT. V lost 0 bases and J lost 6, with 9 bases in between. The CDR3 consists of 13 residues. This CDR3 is CASSYSKGLEQYF. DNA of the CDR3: TGTGCCAGCAGTTACTCGAAAGGTCTCGAGCAGTACTTC.

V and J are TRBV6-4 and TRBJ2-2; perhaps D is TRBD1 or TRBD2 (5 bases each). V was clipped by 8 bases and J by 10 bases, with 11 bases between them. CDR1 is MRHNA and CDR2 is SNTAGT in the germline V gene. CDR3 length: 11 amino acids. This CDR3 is CASRDGPELFF. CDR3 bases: TGTGCCAGCCGGGACGGGCCGGAGCTGTTTTTT.

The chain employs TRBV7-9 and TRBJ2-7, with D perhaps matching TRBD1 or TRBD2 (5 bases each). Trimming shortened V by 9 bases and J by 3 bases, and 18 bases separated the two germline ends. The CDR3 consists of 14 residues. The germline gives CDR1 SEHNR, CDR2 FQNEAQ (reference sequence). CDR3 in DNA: TGTGCCAGTCTACTGGGTGGGGGTATCTACGAGCAGTACTTC. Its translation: CASLLGGGIYEQYF. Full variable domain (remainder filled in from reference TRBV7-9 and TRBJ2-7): DTGVSQNPRHKITKRGQNVTFRCDPISEHNRLYWYRQTLGQGPEFLTYFQNEAQLEKSRLLSDRFSAERPKGSFSTLEIQRTEQGDSAMYLCASLLGGGIYEQYFGPGTRLTVT.

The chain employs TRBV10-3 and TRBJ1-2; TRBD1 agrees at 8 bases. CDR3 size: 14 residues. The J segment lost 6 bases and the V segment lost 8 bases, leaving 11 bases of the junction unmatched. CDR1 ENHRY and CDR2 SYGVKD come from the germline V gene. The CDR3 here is CAIARQGLADGYTF. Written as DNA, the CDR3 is TGTGCCATCGCGCGACAGGGGTTGGCAGATGGCTACACCTTC.

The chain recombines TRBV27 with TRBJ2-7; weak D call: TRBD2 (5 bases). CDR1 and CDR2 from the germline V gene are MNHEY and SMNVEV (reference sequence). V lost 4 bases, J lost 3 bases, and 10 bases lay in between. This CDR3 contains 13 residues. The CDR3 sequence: CASSSGIFYEQYF. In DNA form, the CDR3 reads TGTGCCAGCAGTTCGGGGATTTTCTACGAGCAGTACTTC.

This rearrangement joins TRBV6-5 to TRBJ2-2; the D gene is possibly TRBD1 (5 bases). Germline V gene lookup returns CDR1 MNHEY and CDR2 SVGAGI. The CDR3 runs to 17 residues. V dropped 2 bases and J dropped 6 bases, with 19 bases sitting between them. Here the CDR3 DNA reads TGTGCCAGCAGTTACGGTGTAGGGGCGGTTAAGGCCGGGGAGCTGTTTTTT. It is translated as CASSYGVGAVKAGELFF.

CDR3 nucleotides: TGTGCCAGCAGCCAGTCCAAGGGGTTATACGAGCAGTACTTC. Translating gives CASSQSKGLYEQYF. V and J are TRBV11-2 and TRBJ2-7, with D possibly TRBD1 on 5 matching bases. The germline V and J ends were trimmed by 5 bases and 4 bases, with 15 bases remaining between them. Germline V gene lookup returns CDR1 SGHAT and CDR2 FQNNGV. This CDR3 spans 14 amino acids.

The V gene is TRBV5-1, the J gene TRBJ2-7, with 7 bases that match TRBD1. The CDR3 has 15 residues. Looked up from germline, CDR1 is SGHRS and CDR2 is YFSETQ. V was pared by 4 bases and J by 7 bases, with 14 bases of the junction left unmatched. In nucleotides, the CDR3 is TGCGCCAGCAGCCTCTACAGGGGCCGGTCGGGAGAGCAGTACTTC. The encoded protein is CASSLYRGRSGEQYF.

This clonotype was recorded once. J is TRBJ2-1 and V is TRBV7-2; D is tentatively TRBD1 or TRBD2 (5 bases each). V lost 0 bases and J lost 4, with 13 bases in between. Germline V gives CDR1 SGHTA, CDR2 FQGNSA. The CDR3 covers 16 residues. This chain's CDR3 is CASSLAGPSRYNEQFF. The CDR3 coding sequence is TGTGCCAGCAGCTTAGCGGGACCGAGTAGATACAATGAGCAGTTCTTC.

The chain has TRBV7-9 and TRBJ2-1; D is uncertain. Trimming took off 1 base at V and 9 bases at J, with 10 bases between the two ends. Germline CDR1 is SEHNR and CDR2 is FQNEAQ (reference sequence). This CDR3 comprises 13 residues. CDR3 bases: TGTGCCAGCAGCTTAGAAGGCGCGGCTGAGCAGTTCTTC. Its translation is CASSLEGAAEQFF.

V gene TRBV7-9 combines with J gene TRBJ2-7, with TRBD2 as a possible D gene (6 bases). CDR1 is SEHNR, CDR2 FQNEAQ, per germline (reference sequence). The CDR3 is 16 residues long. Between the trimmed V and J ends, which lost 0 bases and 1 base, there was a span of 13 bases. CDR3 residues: CASSLAAGTASYEQYF. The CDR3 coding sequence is TGTGCCAGCAGCTTAGCGGCCGGGACTGCTTCCTACGAGCAGTACTTC.

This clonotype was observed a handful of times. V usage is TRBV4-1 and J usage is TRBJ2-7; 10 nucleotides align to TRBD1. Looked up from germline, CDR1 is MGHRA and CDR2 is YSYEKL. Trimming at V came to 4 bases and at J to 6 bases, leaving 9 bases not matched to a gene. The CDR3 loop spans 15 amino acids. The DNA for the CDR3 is TGCGCCAGCAGCCTCCGGGACAGGGGTTCGGGCGAGCAGTACTTC. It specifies CASSLRDRGSGEQYF.

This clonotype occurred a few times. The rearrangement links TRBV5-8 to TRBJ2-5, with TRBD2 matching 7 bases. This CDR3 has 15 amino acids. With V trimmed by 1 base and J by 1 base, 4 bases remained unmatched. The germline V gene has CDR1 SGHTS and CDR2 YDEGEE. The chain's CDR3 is CASSLSLAAQETQYF. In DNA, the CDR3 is TGTGCCAGCAGCTTGAGTCTAGCGGCCCAAGAGACCCAGTACTTC.

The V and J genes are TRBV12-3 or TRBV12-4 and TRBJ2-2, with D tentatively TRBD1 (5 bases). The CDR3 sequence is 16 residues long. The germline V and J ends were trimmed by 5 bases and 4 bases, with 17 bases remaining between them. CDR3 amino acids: CASSPLGAGPTGELFF. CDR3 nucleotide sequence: TGTGCCAGCAGTCCTCTAGGGGCAGGGCCCACCGGGGAGCTGTTTTTT.

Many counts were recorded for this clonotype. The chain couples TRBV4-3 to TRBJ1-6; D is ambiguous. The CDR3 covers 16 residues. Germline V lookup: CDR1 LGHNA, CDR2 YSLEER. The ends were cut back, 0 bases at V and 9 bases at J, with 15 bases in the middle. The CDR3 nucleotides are TGCGCCAGCAGCCAAGATCCCCCCGTCATAGGTTCACCCCTCCACTTT. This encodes CASSQDPPVIGSPLHF.

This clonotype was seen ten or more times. CDR3 amino acids: CASSQRLAGSGRAFYNEQFF. CDR3 nucleotide sequence: TGTGCCAGCAGCCAAAGATTGGCTGGTAGCGGGAGGGCCTTCTACAATGAGCAGTTCTTC. The chain couples TRBV3-1 to TRBJ2-1; 11 bases match TRBD2. Germline trimming cut 2 bases from V and 3 bases from J; bases unmatched to any gene: 15. The length of the CDR3 is 20 residues. Germline CDR1 reads LGHDT; CDR2 reads YNNKEL (reference sequence).

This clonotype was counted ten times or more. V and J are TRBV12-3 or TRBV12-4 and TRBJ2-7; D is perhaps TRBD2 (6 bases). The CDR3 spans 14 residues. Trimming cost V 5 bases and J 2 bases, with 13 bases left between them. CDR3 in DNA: TGTGCCAGCAGTCTCACGGGACTTCCCTACGAGCAGTACTTC. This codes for CASSLTGLPYEQYF.

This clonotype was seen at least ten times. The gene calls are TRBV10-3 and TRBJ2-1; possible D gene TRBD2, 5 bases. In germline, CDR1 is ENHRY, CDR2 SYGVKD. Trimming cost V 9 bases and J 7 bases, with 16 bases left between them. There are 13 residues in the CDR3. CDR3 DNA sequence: TGTGCCATACTTGGTGGACCGGGGAATGAGCAGTTCTTC. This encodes CAILGGPGNEQFF.

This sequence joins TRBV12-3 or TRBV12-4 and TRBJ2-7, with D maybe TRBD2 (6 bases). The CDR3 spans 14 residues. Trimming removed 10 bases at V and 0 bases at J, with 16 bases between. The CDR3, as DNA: TGTGCCACGGGGGAGAGCGGGCACTCCTACGAGCAGTACTTC. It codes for CATGESGHSYEQYF.

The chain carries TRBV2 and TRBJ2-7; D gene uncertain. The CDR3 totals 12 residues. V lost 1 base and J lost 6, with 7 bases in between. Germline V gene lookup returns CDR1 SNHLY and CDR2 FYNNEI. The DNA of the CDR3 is TGTGCCAGCAGTGAAGGCTCCGGCGAGCAGTACTTC. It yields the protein CASSEGSGEQYF.

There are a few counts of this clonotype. CDR3 DNA: TGTGCCAGCAGCTCCCCGGGTAGTACAGAGACCCAGTACTTC. Amino acid sequence: CASSSPGSTETQYF. The chain recombines TRBV7-8 with TRBJ2-5; D is ambiguous. The CDR3 sequence is 14 residues long. V was clipped by 4 bases and J by 4 bases, with 13 bases between them. Germline V gene lookup returns CDR1 SGHVS and CDR2 FQNEAQ.